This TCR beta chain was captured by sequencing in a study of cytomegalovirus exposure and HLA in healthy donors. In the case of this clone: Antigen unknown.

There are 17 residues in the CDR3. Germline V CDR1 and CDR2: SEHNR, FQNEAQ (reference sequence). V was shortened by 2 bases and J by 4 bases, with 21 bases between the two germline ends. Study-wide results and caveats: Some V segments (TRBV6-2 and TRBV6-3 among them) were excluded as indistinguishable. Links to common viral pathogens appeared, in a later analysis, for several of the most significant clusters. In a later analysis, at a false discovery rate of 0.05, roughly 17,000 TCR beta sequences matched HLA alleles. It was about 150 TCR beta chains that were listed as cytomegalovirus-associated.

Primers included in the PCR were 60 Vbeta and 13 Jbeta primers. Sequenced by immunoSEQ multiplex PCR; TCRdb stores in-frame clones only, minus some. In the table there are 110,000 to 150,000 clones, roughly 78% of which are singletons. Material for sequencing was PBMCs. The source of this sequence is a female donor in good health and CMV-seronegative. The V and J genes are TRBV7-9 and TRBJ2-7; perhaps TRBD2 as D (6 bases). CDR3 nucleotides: TGTGCCAGCAGCTTACCGTCAAGGGAGGAGGGCACTTACGAGCAGTACTTC. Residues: CASSLPSREEGTYEQYF.